This is a list of T cell receptor beta chains from one sample in a study of T cells in Graves' hyperthyroidism and ophthalmopathy. TCRdb processed the multiplex PCR reads anew with MiXCR; each CDR3 protein has one entry. The sample has 390,000 or so distinct CDR3 sequences, about 15% seen once. Sequences were obtained from blood. The source is a man between 18 and 29 years old with Graves' ophthalmopathy. The conserved cysteine and the conserved F or W are not part of the CDR3 here. The D gene is left open where the match is weak.

>13|-|TRBV4-1|TRBJ2-7
ASSPPEATVYEQY
>13|-|TRBV19|TRBJ2-7
ASSIEPDSLYEQY
>12|-|TRBV7-9|TRBJ2-7
ASSLGDPTYEQY
>18|TRBD2|TRBV24-1|TRBJ2-2
APPRPIAGGSWLDTGELF
>11|-|TRBV7-3|TRBJ1-1
ASSDQGEGEAF
>14|TRBD2|TRBV20-1|TRBJ2-4
SARRLAGGVGNIQY
>13|TRBD2|TRBV4-1|TRBJ2-1
ASSRGEGGLNEQF
>11|-|TRBV6-1|TRBJ1-1
AIEDGRNTEAF
>11|TRBD1|TRBV10-3|TRBJ2-3
AAGTGGLDTQY
>11|-|TRBV6-6|TRBJ1-2
ASSYSQNYGYT
>11|TRBD1|TRBV7-8|TRBJ2-2
ASSSDRTGELF
>13|TRBD2|TRBV20-1|TRBJ2-1
SARLRGRKYNEQF
>12|TRBD1|TRBV15|TRBJ2-3
ATSRGTVTDTQY
>12|TRBD1|TRBV30|TRBJ2-4
AWTELDRVDIQY
>9|-|TRBV19|TRBJ1-1
ASRTGIVAF
>13|-|TRBV7-9|TRBJ2-5
TSSFPDSGVETQY
>15|TRBD1|TRBV6-5|TRBJ1-2
ASSYSSTGGNNYGYT
>11|-|TRBV20-1|TRBJ2-7
SANRDTSYEQY
>13|-|TRBV7-9|TRBJ2-5
ASSLVMTKKETQY
>13|-|TRBV6-1|TRBJ2-2
ATILSRAVTGELF
>13|TRBD1|TRBV6-1|TRBJ2-1
ASRAGTAHYNEQF
>13|TRBD1|TRBV20-1|TRBJ2-3
SARDRGTGIDTQY
>11|TRBD1|TRBV19|TRBJ1-2
ASRQRTGGGYT
>14|TRBD2|TRBV12-5|TRBJ2-1
ASGWTSGGPHNEQF
>12|TRBD1|TRBV10-3|TRBJ1-5
AISDGQGNQPQH
>12|-|TRBV14|TRBJ1-2
ASSPRQPLYGYT
>10|-|TRBV28|TRBJ1-2
ASSSGDYGYT
>13|-|TRBV20-1|TRBJ1-3
SARDHRGAGNTIY
>11|-|TRBV5-6|TRBJ1-2
ASSIRGSRGYT
>9|-|TRBV6-1|TRBJ2-5
ASSYGSAQY
>8|-|TRBV12-3/TRBV12-4|TRBJ1-1
ASQGTEAF
>14|-|TRBV4-1|TRBJ1-1
ASSRSRLRGNTEAF
>13|TRBD2|TRBV6-1|TRBJ2-1
ASRTLASGRDEQF
>12|-|TRBV7-9|TRBJ1-5
ASTPGTPNQPQH
>15|TRBD1|TRBV6-5|TRBJ2-7
ASSYSRDRVHSYEQY
>12|-|TRBV29-1|TRBJ2-7
SVGRKGRFYEQY
>9|-|TRBV20-1|TRBJ2-1
SASRQPAAV
>13|-|TRBV6-1|TRBJ1-1
ASSPRRGLNTEAF
>14|TRBD1|TRBV6-2/TRBV6-3|TRBJ1-5
ASIAGQGYSNQPQH
>16|TRBD1|TRBV24-1|TRBJ2-1
ATSESDRARVNYNEQL
>12|TRBD1|TRBV7-3|TRBJ2-5
ARSPWTGEETQY
>12|TRBD2|TRBV6-2/TRBV6-3|TRBJ2-1
ASSTSGGIHEQF
>15|TRBD2|TRBV12-3/TRBV12-4|TRBJ2-2
ASSPGTSETNTGELF
>12|-|TRBV12-3/TRBV12-4|TRBJ1-1
ASSWGAMNTEAF
>17|-|TRBV2|TRBJ2-3
ASRVRAGRPLWITDTQY
>13|-|TRBV27|TRBJ1-2
ASSLVSRGAFGYT
>15|TRBD1|TRBV30|TRBJ1-1
AWTPSWDRGGRTEAF
>12|-|TRBV6-1|TRBJ1-1
ASSKADSNTEAF